This T cell receptor (beta chain) appears in the sequencing data of a study of radiation and T cells in renal cell carcinoma. TCRdb's table, derived via immunoSEQ multiplex PCR, lists solely in-frame clones and lacks some. The sample records about 150,000 clones, 75% to 90% being singletons. Time point described: blood 4 weeks post-SBRT, at nephrectomy. Treatment reported: 15 Gy SBRT to primary tumor, nephrectomy 4 weeks later. The sequence came from a woman in her forties or fifties with renal cell carcinoma. This sample comprised blood, obtained from a patient whose treatment included radiotherapy and nephrectomy.

The CDR3 coding sequence is TGCGCCAGCGGACAGGGTGCCTACGAGCAGTACTTC. Protein sequence: CASGQGAYEQYF. The chain carries TRBV5-1 and TRBJ2-7, with 8 nucleotides matching TRBD1. Germline V gene lookup returns CDR1 SGHRS and CDR2 YFSETQ. V lost 7 bases and J lost 2; bases outside the gene matches: 2. The CDR3 runs to 12 residues.